This TCR beta chain was observed in a study of response to subunit inactivated influenza vaccine. Findings and limits, study-wide: It was the authors' suggestion that each seasonal influenza vaccination recruits few new T cells.

From the RT-PCR reads, TCRdb called clonotypes with MiXCR, one entry per CDR3 protein. The sample contains 800,000 to 1,000,000 distinct CDR3 sequences, approximately 22% of which appear only once. This clonotype was counted only a few times. Its specificity is not known. Trimming removed 0 bases from V and 10 bases from J; junction bases left unmatched: 7. The CDR3 is 15 residues long. CDR1 and CDR2 from the germline V gene are SGHRS and YFSETQ. The source of this sequence is a man aged 50 to 60 who received an inactivated influenza vaccine. V and J are TRBV5-1 and TRBJ2-6; 7 bases are shared with TRBD2. The sample consisted of PBMCs from blood, taken about 5 days after vaccination. The CDR3 protein is CASSLAGAGSNVLTF. The CDR3, as DNA: TGCGCCAGCAGCTTGGCCGGAGCGGGGTCTAACGTCCTGACTTTC.